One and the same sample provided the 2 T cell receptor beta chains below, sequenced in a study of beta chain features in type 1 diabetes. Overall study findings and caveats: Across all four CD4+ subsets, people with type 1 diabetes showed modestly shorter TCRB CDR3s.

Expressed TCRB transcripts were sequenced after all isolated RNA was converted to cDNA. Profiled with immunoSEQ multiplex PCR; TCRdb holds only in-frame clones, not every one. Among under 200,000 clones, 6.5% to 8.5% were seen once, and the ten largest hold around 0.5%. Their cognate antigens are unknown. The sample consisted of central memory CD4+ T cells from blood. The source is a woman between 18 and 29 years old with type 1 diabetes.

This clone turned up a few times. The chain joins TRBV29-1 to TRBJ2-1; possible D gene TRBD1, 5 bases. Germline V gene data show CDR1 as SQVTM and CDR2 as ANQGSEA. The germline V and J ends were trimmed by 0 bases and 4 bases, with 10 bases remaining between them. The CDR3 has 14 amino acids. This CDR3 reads CSVEEEDSYNEQFF. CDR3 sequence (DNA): TGCAGCGTTGAAGAAGAAGACAGTTACAATGAGCAGTTCTTC.

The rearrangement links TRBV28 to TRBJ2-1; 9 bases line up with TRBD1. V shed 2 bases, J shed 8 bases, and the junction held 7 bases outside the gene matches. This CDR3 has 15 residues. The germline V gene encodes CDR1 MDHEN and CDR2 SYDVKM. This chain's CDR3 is CASSLSGTGIYEQFF. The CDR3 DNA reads TGTGCCAGCAGTTTAAGCGGGACAGGGATCTATGAGCAGTTCTTC.